This TCR beta chain was sequenced in a study of blood T cell repertoires in COVID-19. Background on the study: From the United States, Italy and Spain came samples of acute and convalescent COVID-19. PBMCs, B-cell-depleted T cells, or T cells were the source of the cDNA or gDNA that made up the material.

With respect to this clone: Other DNA sequences in the sample encode the same CDR3.

Per the original methods: Amplification from reference gene primers served as the basis for estimated nucleated cell counts. Produced via immunoSEQ multiplex PCR; TCRdb's table is partial and in-frame only. The V and J calls and clone size come from that table; D and trimming were worked out from the DNA. The profile shows roughly 220,000 clones, roughly 90% of them singletons. Trimming cost V 6 bases and J 5 bases, with 10 bases left between them. The CDR3 has 12 amino acids. Germline values: CDR1 SGHAT, CDR2 FQNNGV. The rearrangement joins TRBV11-2 to TRBJ1-2; D possibly corresponds to TRBD1 (5 bases). The sample taken for sequencing was peripheral blood. The clonotype was recovered from a young man who had recovered from COVID-19. CDR3 protein: CASSLTVYGYTF. CDR3 coding DNA: TGTGCCAGCAGTTTGACAGTTTATGGCTACACCTTC. The full variable domain, with the rest looked up from reference TRBV11-2 and TRBJ1-2, is EAGVAQSPRYKIIEKRQSVAFWCNPISGHATLYWYQQILGQGPKLLIQFQNNGVVDDSQLPKDRFSAERLKGVDSTLKIQPAKLEDSAVYLCASSLTVYGYTFGSGTRLTVV.